Shown below are 14 T cell receptor beta chains from a single sample sequenced in a study of T cell repertoires in ileal Crohn's disease. This table comes from immunoSEQ multiplex PCR, and its TCRdb copy is limited to in-frame clones, with some not included. This sample yields about 16,000 clones, of which around 88% are seen a single time; 4.5% to 6% belongs to the top ten. Material for sequencing was ileal tissue. These receptors came from an adult with Crohn's disease.

The J gene is TRBJ2-7, the V gene TRBV28; 11 bases match TRBD2. V lost 6 bases to trimming and J lost 4 bases; unmatched junction nucleotides: 8. The CDR3 is 15 residues long. The germline CDR1 and CDR2 sequences are MDHEN and SYDVKM. The CDR3 nucleotides are TGTGCCAGCAGCGTTCCGGGACTAGCGGCTTACGAGCAGTACTTC. Translating it yields CASSVPGLAAYEQYF.

This chain links TRBV29-1 with TRBJ2-1; D remains unclear. CDR3 size: 12 residues. Germline loops: CDR1 SQVTM, CDR2 ANQGSEA. The V end was cut by 3 bases, the J end by 4 bases, with 7 bases between. The CDR3 protein is CSVDDSYNEQFF. As DNA, the CDR3 is TGCAGCGTTGACGACTCTTACAATGAGCAGTTCTTC.

This clone was detected once. The rearrangement uses TRBV7-6 and TRBJ2-1; TRBD2 matches 7 bases. Germline values: CDR1 SGHVS, CDR2 FNYEAQ. The junction had 7 bases not matched to a gene; V was cut back by 0 bases and J by 8 bases. This CDR3 has 15 residues. CDR3 bases: TGTGCCAGCAGCTTAGCATCGCGGGAGCCCCATGAGCAGTTCTTC. As protein: CASSLASREPHEQFF. Full variable domain (missing parts from reference TRBV7-6 and TRBJ2-1): GAGVSQSPRYKVTKRGQDVALRCDPISGHVSLYWYRQALGQGPEFLTYFNYEAQQDKSGLPNDRFSAERPEGSISTLTIQRTEQRDSAMYRCASSLASREPHEQFFGPGTRLTVL.

The chain recombines TRBV2 with TRBJ2-3; 7 positions match TRBD2. The J segment lost 1 base and the V segment lost 10 bases, leaving 8 bases of the junction unmatched. CDR1 is SNHLY and CDR2 is FYNNEI in the germline V gene. This CDR3 is 14 amino acids long. Written as DNA, the CDR3 is TGTGCCACCAAGATCCGGGAGGGCACAGATACGCAGTATTTT. Translation gives CATKIREGTDTQYF.

This CDR3 is CAISESIGGSYNEQFF. CDR3 in DNA: TGTGCCATCAGTGAGTCGATCGGAGGTTCCTACAATGAGCAGTTCTTC. The chain couples TRBV10-3 to TRBJ2-1; perhaps TRBD2 as D (5 bases). CDR1 and CDR2 (germline): ENHRY, SYGVKD. V was cut by 0 bases and J by 1 base, with 10 bases left in between. CDR3 length equals 16 residues.

This chain connects TRBV6-5 to TRBJ2-1; 9 bases fit TRBD1. Per germline, CDR1 MNHEY and CDR2 SVGAGI. J was trimmed by 9 bases and V by 6 bases; bases with no gene match: 12. The CDR3 sequence is 15 residues long. CDR3 nucleotide sequence: TGTGCCAGCAGCCACCCTGGACAGGGGAGTACTGAGCAGTTCTTC. This sequence encodes CASSHPGQGSTEQFF.

The chain couples TRBV30 to TRBJ1-5; TRBD1 matches at 8 bases. This CDR3 is 14 amino acids long. Germline V gives CDR1 GTSNPN, CDR2 SVGIG (reference sequence). The V gene end was trimmed by 1 base and the J gene end by 7 bases; junction bases not matched to a gene: 6. In nucleotides, the CDR3 is TGTGCCTGGAGTGACGGACAGGGAGGACAGCCCCAGCATTTT. This translates into CAWSDGQGGQPQHF.

The rearrangement joins TRBV18 to TRBJ2-7; 9 bases align to TRBD2. Germline V gene data show CDR1 as KGHSH and CDR2 as LQKENI. The CDR3 has 15 residues. Trimming cost V 1 base and J 1 base; bases outside gene matches: 2. CDR3 sequence reads: CASSPRGRGSYEQYF. The CDR3 nucleotides are TGTGCCAGCTCACCACGCGGGAGGGGTTCCTACGAGCAGTACTTC.

The V call is TRBV29-1, the J call TRBJ2-3; possible D gene TRBD1, 6 bases. The CDR3 length is 14 residues. The germline CDR1 and CDR2 sequences are SQVTM and ANQGSEA. Between the trimmed V and J ends, which lost 5 bases and 0 bases, there was a span of 12 bases. For the CDR3, the DNA is TGCAGCGTTTACCGACAGGTTAGCACAGATACGCAGTATTTT. The encoded protein is CSVYRQVSTDTQYF.

The chain carries TRBV5-1 and TRBJ1-4, with 7 nucleotides matching TRBD1. Germline V lookup: CDR1 SGHRS, CDR2 YFSETQ. The CDR3 has 17 residues. V shed 4 bases, J shed 0 bases, and the junction held 9 bases outside the gene matches. In DNA form, the CDR3 reads TGCGCCAGCAGCCGCCAGGGGGGCGCGGCAACTAATGAAAAACTGTTTTTT. Amino acids: CASSRQGGAATNEKLFF.

The rearrangement links TRBV12-5 to TRBJ2-2; 14 bases fit TRBD2. Germline V gives CDR1 LGHNT, CDR2 FRNRAP. CDR3 length equals 17 residues. V shed 5 bases and J 2 bases; nucleotides not matched to a gene: 4. The CDR3 DNA sequence: TGTGCTAGTGGTCTTGGGACTAGCGGGGGTAACACCGGGGAGCTGTTTTTT. Its protein is CASGLGTSGGNTGELFF. Full variable domain (outside the CDR3, taken from reference TRBV12-5 and TRBJ2-2): DARVTQTPRHKVTEMGQEVTMRCQPILGHNTVFWYRQTMMQGLELLAYFRNRAPLDDSGMPKDRFSAEMPDATLATLKIQPSEPRDSAVYFCASGLGTSGGNTGELFFGEGSRLTVL.

This clone was detected only once. The rearrangement joins TRBV6-1 to TRBJ1-2; the match to TRBD1 covers 8 bases. The CDR3 has 12 residues. J was trimmed by 7 bases and V by 7 bases; bases with no gene match: 5. From germline, CDR1 is MNHNS and CDR2 SASEGT. For the CDR3, the DNA is TGTGCCAGCACGACAGGGGAGTTTGGCTACACCTTC. Protein product: CASTTGEFGYTF.

V and J are TRBV30 and TRBJ2-3; 8 nucleotides align to TRBD2. Germline V gene data show CDR1 as GTSNPN and CDR2 as SVGIG (reference sequence). This CDR3 comprises 16 residues. V gave up 2 bases and J gave up 3 bases; unmatched junction bases: 10. Here the CDR3 reads CAWSPWAGGGTDTQYF. In DNA, the CDR3 is TGTGCCTGGAGTCCCTGGGCGGGAGGAGGTACAGATACGCAGTATTTT.

The chain uses TRBV4-1 and TRBJ2-7, with 9 nucleotides matching TRBD1. Trimming cost V 4 bases and J 6 bases; bases outside gene matches: 7. Germline V gene data show CDR1 as MGHRA and CDR2 as YSYEKL. The CDR3 runs 14 residues. This chain's CDR3 is CASSRLGTGTEQYF. CDR3 bases: TGCGCCAGCAGCCGCCTCGGGACAGGGACCGAGCAGTACTTC.